Below, one T cell receptor (beta chain) is given with its context. The CDR3 totals 15 residues. Germline trimming cut 5 bases from V and 3 bases from J; bases unmatched to any gene: 10. Germline lookup yields CDR1 SGHRS and CDR2 YFSETQ. The data belong to a study of blood T cell repertoires in COVID-19. On the study more broadly: The United States, Italy and Spain were the sources of the acute and convalescent COVID-19 samples. Nucleic acid was either cDNA or gDNA, and it came from T cells, B-cell-depleted T cells, or PBMCs.

Original data processing: Researchers report that nucleated cell counts were estimated from reference gene primer amplification. Profiling relied on immunoSEQ multiplex PCR, and the TCRdb table lists in-frame clones only, not all of them. V and J calls and clone size are given by that table; D and trimming were obtained from the DNA. The sample consists of roughly 250,000 clones, about 87% of them appearing once. The V call is TRBV5-1, the J call TRBJ1-2; TRBD1 matches 7 bases. Sequenced input: peripheral blood. This receptor was identified in a human donor in a cohort sampled during active COVID-19. The CDR3 region is CASRPQGGADYGYTF. CDR3 nucleotide sequence: TGCGCCAGCAGGCCCCAAGGGGGCGCAGACTATGGCTACACCTTC.